The TCR beta chain described here comes from a study of shared clonotypes between healthy human individuals. Sequenced by immunoSEQ multiplex PCR; TCRdb stores in-frame clones only, minus some. The sample holds approximately 940,000 clones, 60% to 85% seen once. The sequence was obtained from a man aged 18 to 35 in good health. Sample: memory CD4+ T cells sorted from blood. Stated subset: CD45RA-negative fraction.

For the CDR3, the DNA is TGTGCCAGCAGCTTAGATCGGGCAGGGGGCGTGGAGACCCAGTACTTC. Translated, it gives CASSLDRAGGVETQYF. This rearrangement joins TRBV11-2 to TRBJ2-5, with TRBD1 matching over 8 bases. The germline CDR1 and CDR2 sequences are SGHAT and FQNNGV. This CDR3 has 16 amino acids. V trimming: 0 bases; J trimming: 5 bases; junction bases outside the gene matches: 8.